Sequencing of this T cell receptor beta chain was carried out in a study of T cells in Graves' hyperthyroidism and ophthalmopathy. Findings of the study overall: For ophthalmopathy, model prediction preceded onset by a median 6.5 months.

The TCR beta CDR3 regions underwent amplification using RNA transcripts as the source. HTBI primers were employed in a first-round RT-PCR of the TCR CDR3. TCRdb ran MiXCR on the multiplex PCR reads and lists one entry per CDR3 protein. The sample carries about 380,000 distinct CDR3 sequences, about 15% recorded once. The CDR3 has 13 amino acids. The germline gives CDR1 SQVTM, CDR2 ANQGSEA. The V and J ends lost 6 bases and 1 base respectively, with 12 bases between them. If no ophthalmopathy progression occurred within 18 months, Graves' hyperthyroidism was stable. Uncontrolled infection, other autoimmune disease, pregnancy and lactation each barred patients from inclusion. This clonotype was detected ten times or more. Its antigen is as yet unknown.

The TCR was taken from a woman between 55 and 75 years old with Graves' hyperthyroidism. The rearrangement links TRBV29-1 to TRBJ1-1; D is perhaps TRBD1 (5 bases). The sequencing input was blood. The CDR3 reads CSVTLQGNTEAFF. The DNA of the CDR3 is TGCAGCGTGACCCTTCAGGGGAACACTGAAGCTTTCTTT.